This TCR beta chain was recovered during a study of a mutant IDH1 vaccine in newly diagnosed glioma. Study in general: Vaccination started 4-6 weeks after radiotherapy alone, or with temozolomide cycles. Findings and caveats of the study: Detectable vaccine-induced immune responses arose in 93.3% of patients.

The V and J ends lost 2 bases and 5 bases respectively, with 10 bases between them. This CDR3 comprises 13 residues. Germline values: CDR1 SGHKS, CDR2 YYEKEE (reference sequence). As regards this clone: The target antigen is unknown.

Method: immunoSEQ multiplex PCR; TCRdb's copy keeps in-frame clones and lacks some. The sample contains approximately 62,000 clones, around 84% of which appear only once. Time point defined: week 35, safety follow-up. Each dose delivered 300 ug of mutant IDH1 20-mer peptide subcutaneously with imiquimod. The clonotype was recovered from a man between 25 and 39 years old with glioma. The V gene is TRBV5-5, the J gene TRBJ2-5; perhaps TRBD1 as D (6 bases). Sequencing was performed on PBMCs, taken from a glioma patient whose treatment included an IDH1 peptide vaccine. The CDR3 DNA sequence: TGTGCCAGCAGCTTACAGGGTTGGGAGACCCAGTACTTC. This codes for CASSLQGWETQYF.